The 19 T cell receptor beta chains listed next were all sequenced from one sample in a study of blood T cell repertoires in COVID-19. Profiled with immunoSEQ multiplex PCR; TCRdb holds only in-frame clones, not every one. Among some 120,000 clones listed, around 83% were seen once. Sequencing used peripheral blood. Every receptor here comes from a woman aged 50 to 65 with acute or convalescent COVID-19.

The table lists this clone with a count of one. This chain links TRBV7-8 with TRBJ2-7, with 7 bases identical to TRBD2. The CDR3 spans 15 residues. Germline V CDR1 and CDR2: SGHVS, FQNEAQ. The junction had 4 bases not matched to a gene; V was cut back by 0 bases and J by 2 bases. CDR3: CASSLAGGTAYEQYF. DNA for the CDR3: TGTGCCAGCAGCTTAGCCGGGGGGACGGCCTACGAGCAGTACTTC. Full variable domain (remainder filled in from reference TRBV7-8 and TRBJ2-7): GAGVSQSPRYKVAKRGQDVALRCDPISGHVSLFWYQQALGQGPEFLTYFQNEAQLDKSGLPSDRFFAERPEGSVSTLKIQRTQQEDSAVYLCASSLAGGTAYEQYFGPGTRLTVT.

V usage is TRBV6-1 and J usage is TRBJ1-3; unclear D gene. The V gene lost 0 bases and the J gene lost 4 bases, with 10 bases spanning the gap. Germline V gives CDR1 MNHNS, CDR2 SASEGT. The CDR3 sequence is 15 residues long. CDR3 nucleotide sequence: TGTGCCAGCAGTGAAGCGTGGGCATCGGGAAACACCATATATTTT. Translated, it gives CASSEAWASGNTIYF.

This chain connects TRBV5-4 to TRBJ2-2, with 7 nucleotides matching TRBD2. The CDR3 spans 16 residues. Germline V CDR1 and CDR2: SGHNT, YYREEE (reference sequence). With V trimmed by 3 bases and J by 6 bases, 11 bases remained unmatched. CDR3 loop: CASSSGGRLSAGELFF. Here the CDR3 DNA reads TGTGCCAGCAGCTCGGGGGGACGGTTGAGCGCCGGGGAGCTGTTTTTT.

The CDR3, as DNA: TGTGCCTGGAGTGCAATGGGGGCAACCGGGGAGCTGTTTTTT. Translating it yields CAWSAMGATGELFF. This sequence joins TRBV30 and TRBJ2-2; D perhaps matches TRBD1 (6 bases). The CDR3 has 14 residues. Trimming cost V 1 base and J 5 bases, with 11 bases left between them. Germline V gene lookup returns CDR1 GTSNPN and CDR2 SVGIG (reference sequence).

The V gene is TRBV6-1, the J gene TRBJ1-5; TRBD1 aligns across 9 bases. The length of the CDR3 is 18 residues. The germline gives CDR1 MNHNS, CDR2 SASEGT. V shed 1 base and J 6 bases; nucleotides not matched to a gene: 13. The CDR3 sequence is CASSEEDRGSFRVQPQHF. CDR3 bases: TGTGCCAGCAGTGAAGAGGACAGGGGAAGTTTTAGAGTTCAGCCCCAGCATTTT.

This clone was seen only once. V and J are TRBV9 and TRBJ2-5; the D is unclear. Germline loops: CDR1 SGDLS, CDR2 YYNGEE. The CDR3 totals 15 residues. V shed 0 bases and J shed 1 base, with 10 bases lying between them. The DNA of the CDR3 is TGTGCCAGCAGCGTAGCCCTAAGTCCCCAAGAGACCCAGTACTTC. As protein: CASSVALSPQETQYF.

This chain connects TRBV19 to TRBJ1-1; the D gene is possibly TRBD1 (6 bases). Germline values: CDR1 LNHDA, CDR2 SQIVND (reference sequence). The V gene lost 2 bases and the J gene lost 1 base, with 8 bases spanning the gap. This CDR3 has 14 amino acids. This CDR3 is CASSIRGANTEAFF. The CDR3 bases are TGTGCCAGTAGTATACGGGGGGCGAACACTGAAGCTTTCTTT.

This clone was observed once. The CDR3 spells CASSPTGVQANYGYTF. CDR3 coding DNA: TGTGCCAGTAGTCCCACAGGGGTTCAAGCTAACTATGGCTACACCTTC. V gene TRBV19 combines with J gene TRBJ1-2; 7 nucleotides align to TRBD1. The length of the CDR3 is 16 residues. Germline lookup yields CDR1 LNHDA and CDR2 SQIVND (reference sequence). The V gene end was trimmed by 5 bases and the J gene end by 0 bases; junction bases not matched to a gene: 9.

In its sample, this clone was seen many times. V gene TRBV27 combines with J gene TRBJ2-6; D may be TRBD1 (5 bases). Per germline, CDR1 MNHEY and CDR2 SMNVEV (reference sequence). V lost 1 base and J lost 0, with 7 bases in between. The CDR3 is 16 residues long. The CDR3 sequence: CASSLYQGSGANVLTF. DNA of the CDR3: TGTGCCAGCAGTTTATACCAGGGCTCTGGGGCCAACGTCCTGACTTTC. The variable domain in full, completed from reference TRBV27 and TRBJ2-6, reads EAQVTQNPRYLITVTGKKLTVTCSQNMNHEYMSWYRQDPGLGLRQIYYSMNVEVTDKGDVPEGYKVSRKEKRNFPLILESPSPNQTSLYFCASSLYQGSGANVLTFGAGSRLTVL.

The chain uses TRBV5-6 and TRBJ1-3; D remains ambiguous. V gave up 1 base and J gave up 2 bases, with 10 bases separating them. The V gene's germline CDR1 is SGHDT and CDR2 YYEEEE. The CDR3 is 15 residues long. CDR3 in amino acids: CASSLTARAGNTIYF. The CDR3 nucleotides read TGTGCCAGCAGCTTGACTGCCCGGGCTGGAAACACCATATATTTT.

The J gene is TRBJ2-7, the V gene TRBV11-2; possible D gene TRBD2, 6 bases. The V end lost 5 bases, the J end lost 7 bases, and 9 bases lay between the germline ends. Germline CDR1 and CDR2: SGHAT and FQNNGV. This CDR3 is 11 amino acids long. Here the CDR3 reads CASSRTTEQYF. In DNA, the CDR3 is TGTGCCAGCAGCCGGACTACAGAGCAGTACTTC.

CDR3 nucleotides: TGCGCCAGCAGCTTGGTTTCTTCCGGGACAGGCTATAATGAAAAACTGTTTTTT. Its protein product is CASSLVSSGTGYNEKLFF. The chain couples TRBV5-1 to TRBJ1-4; TRBD1 matches at 8 bases. This CDR3 is 18 amino acids long. The germline V gene has CDR1 SGHRS and CDR2 YFSETQ. V shed 0 bases, J shed 4 bases, and the junction held 11 bases outside the gene matches.

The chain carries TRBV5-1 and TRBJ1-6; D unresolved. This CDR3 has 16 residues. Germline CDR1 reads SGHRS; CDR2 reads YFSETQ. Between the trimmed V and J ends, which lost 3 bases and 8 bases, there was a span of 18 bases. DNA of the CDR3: TGCGCCAGCAGCTCGCGATCCGCTCGAGCGGATTCACCCCTCCACTTT. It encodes CASSSRSARADSPLHF.

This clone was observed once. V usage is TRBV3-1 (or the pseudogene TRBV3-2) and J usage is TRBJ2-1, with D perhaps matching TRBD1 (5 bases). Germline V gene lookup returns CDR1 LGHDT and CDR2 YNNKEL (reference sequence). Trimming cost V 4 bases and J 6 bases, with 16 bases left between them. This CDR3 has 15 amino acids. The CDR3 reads CASSLTGLMTNEQFF. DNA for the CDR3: TGTGCCAGCAGCCTCACAGGCCTAATGACCAATGAGCAGTTCTTC.

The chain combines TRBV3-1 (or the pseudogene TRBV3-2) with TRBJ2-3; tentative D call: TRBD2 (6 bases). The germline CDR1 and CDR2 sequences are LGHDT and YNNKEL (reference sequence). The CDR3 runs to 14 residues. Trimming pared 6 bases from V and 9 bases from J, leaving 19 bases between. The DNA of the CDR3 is TGTGCCAGCAGTCCAGAAGGGGACTTAAACACGCAGTATTTT. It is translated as CASSPEGDLNTQYF.

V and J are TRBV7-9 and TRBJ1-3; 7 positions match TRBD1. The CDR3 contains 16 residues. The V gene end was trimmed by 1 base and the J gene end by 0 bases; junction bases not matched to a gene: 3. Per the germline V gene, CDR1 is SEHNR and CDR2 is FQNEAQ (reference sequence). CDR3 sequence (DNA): TGTGCCAGCAGCTTAGGGACAGGAGACTCTGGAAACACCATATATTTT. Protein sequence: CASSLGTGDSGNTIYF.

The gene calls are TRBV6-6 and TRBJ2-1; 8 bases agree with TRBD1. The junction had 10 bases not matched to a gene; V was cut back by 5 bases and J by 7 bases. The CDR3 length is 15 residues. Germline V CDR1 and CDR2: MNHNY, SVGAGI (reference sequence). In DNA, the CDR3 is TGTGCCAGCAGTCTTACGGACAGGGTCGGGAATGAGCAGTTCTTC. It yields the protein CASSLTDRVGNEQFF.

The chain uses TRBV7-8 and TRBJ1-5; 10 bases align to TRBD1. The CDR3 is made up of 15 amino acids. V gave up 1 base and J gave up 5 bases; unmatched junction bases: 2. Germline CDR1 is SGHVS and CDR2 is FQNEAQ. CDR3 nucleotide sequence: TGTGCCAGCAGCTTAGGACAGGGGGCTTATCAGCCCCAGCATTTT. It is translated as CASSLGQGAYQPQHF.

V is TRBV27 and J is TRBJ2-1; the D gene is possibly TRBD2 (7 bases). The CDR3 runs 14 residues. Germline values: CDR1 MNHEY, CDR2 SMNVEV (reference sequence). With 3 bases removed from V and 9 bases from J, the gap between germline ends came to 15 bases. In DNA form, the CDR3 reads TGTGCCAGCAGTTTCGGGGGGCGTAGAGGTGAGCAGTTCTTC. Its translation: CASSFGGRRGEQFF.